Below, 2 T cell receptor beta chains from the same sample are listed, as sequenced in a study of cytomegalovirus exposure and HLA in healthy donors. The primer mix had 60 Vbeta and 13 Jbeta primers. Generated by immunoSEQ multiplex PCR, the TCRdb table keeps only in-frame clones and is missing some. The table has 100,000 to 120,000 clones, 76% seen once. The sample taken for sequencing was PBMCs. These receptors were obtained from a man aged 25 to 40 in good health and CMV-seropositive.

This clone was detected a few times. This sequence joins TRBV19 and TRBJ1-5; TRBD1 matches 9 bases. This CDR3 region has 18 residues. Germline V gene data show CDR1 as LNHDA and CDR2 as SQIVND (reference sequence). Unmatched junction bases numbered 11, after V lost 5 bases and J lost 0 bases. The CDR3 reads CASSLGTGQGRSNQPQHF. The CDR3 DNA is TGTGCCAGTAGTTTGGGGACAGGGCAAGGTCGTAGCAATCAGCCCCAGCATTTT.

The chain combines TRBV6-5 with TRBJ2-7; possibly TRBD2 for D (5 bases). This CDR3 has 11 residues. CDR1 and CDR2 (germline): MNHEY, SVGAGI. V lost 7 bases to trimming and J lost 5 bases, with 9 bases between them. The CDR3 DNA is TGTGCCAGCACCGTCGGGAACGAGCAGTACTTC. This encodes CASTVGNEQYF.